This TCR beta chain comes out of a study of radiation and T cells in renal cell carcinoma. Overall study: Nephrectomy followed 15 Gy stereotactic body radiation by 4 weeks.

Profiling relied on immunoSEQ multiplex PCR, and the TCRdb table lists in-frame clones only, not all of them. The sample has about 150,000 clones, 87% seen once. Time point denoted: blood 2 weeks post-SBRT. Treatment given: 15 Gy SBRT to primary tumor, nephrectomy 4 weeks later. Clear cell pathology was present in this patient's renal cell carcinoma. Germline V gene lookup returns CDR1 SQVTM and CDR2 ANQGSEA. The CDR3 runs 12 residues. The V end was cut by 7 bases, the J end by 3 bases, with 13 bases between. As for this clone: Antigen: not known.

General study points: In blood, top tumor clones expanded by 2 weeks, shrinking by 4.

The gene calls are TRBV29-1 and TRBJ2-7; D is uncertain. The input for sequencing was blood, taken from a patient whose treatment included radiotherapy and nephrectomy. The clonotype comes from a woman in her 50s with renal cell carcinoma. The DNA of the CDR3 is TGCAGCGGATGGAGCAGAGACTACGAGCAGTACTTC. It is translated as CSGWSRDYEQYF.